This T cell receptor (beta chain) emerged from a study of T cells in Graves' hyperthyroidism and ophthalmopathy. Study-wide context: Peripheral blood was drawn at first diagnosis, prior to all treatment.

V shed 9 bases, J shed 0 bases, and the junction held 10 bases outside the gene matches. Germline CDR1 and CDR2: LNHDA and SQIVND (reference sequence). This CDR3 has 17 amino acids. This clonotype was picked up a small number of times. Its antigen remains unidentified. Regions amplified from RNA transcripts were the TCR beta CDR3 regions. HTBI primers were used for first-round RT-PCR of the TCR CDR3. One entry per CDR3 protein, called by TCRdb with MiXCR from the multiplex PCR reads. The sample carries roughly 290,000 distinct CDR3 sequences, approximately 15% recorded once. Study outcomes and limitations: In the blood, most expanded thyroid clonotypes above 0.001 appeared as well.

The chain carries TRBV19 and TRBJ2-6; 8 nucleotides match TRBD1. What was sequenced was blood. This clonotype was obtained from a woman aged 55-69 years with Graves' ophthalmopathy. In DNA form, the CDR3 reads TGTGCCAGCTACCCCGGGACAGGCCACTCTGGGGCCAACGTCCTGACTTTC. The encoded protein is CASYPGTGHSGANVLTF.